The 27 T cell receptor beta chains listed next were all sequenced from one sample in a study of response to subunit inactivated influenza vaccine. TCRdb itself ran the RT-PCR reads through MiXCR, one entry per CDR3 protein. The sample lists about 500,000 distinct CDR3 sequences; 16% were seen once. This sample comprised CD4+ T cells sorted from PBMCs, obtained about 23 months after vaccination. The receptor source for this set is a man between 50 and 75 years old who received an inactivated influenza vaccine.

This chain connects TRBV20-1 to TRBJ2-3; D is uncertain. Trimming stripped 3 bases from V and 2 bases from J, with 9 bases between. Per germline, CDR1 DFQATT and CDR2 SNEGSKA (reference sequence). This CDR3 spans 13 amino acids. CDR3 sequence (DNA): TGCAGTGCTAGGCGTGGCTACACAGATACGCAGTATTTT. Its protein is CSARRGYTDTQYF.

The table lists this clonotype with many counts. Here the CDR3 DNA reads TGTGCCAGCACCGACAGGGGGCTAAACTATGGCTACACCTTC. Its translation is CASTDRGLNYGYTF. J is TRBJ1-2 and V is TRBV3-1; 10 bases agree with TRBD1. Germline CDR1 and CDR2: LGHDT and YNNKEL (reference sequence). V was clipped by 7 bases and J by 2 bases; unmatched bases: 4. This CDR3 is 14 amino acids long.

This sequence joins TRBV7-9 and TRBJ2-7; D is unresolved. This CDR3 spans 12 amino acids. Germline V gives CDR1 SEHNR, CDR2 FQNEAQ (reference sequence). The V end was cut by 8 bases, the J end by 5 bases, with 13 bases between. Here the CDR3 reads CASAPFSNEQYF. The CDR3 DNA reads as TGTGCCAGCGCACCTTTCAGCAACGAGCAGTACTTC.

Written as DNA, the CDR3 is TGTGCCAGCAGTTACTCGATAGCACTCCAAGAGACCCAGTACTTC. Its translation is CASSYSIALQETQYF. The V and J genes are TRBV6-5 and TRBJ2-5; D gene uncertain. V dropped 0 bases and J dropped 1 base, with 9 bases sitting between them. The germline V gene encodes CDR1 MNHEY and CDR2 SVGAGI. The CDR3 length is 15 residues.

This clonotype was counted only a few times. The chain uses TRBV7-2 and TRBJ1-5; 7 bases are a match to TRBD1. With 2 bases clipped from V and 4 bases from J, the junction kept 5 bases outside the gene matches. Germline V gene data show CDR1 as SGHTA and CDR2 as FQGNSA. There are 15 residues in the CDR3. This CDR3 reads CASSLFRGPNQPQHF. Here the CDR3 DNA reads TGTGCCAGCAGCTTATTTAGGGGGCCAAATCAGCCCCAGCATTTT.

This chain joins TRBV3-1 and TRBJ1-6; D ambiguous. Trimming took off 1 base at V and 10 bases at J, with 14 bases between the two ends. This CDR3 is 15 amino acids long. Germline V lookup: CDR1 LGHDT, CDR2 YNNKEL (reference sequence). CDR3 in DNA: TGTGCCAGCAGCCAAGTGGGCAGTGCCTACTCACCCCTCCACTTT. This encodes CASSQVGSAYSPLHF.

This clonotype was found a few times. The chain has TRBV12-3 or TRBV12-4 and TRBJ2-4, with 8 bases matching TRBD2. The trim removed 5 bases at V and 9 bases at J, leaving 6 bases unmatched. The CDR3 has 13 amino acids. In nucleotides, the CDR3 is TGTGCCAGCAGTCAAGGCCGGGGGGGCATTCAGTACTTC. This codes for CASSQGRGGIQYF.

This chain's CDR3 is CVQGLRYNEQFF. In nucleotides, the CDR3 is TGTGTCCAGGGGTTGAGGTACAATGAGCAGTTCTTC. This rearrangement joins TRBV21-1 to TRBJ2-1. TRBV21-1 is recorded as a pseudogene. The CDR3 has 12 residues.

This sequence joins TRBV7-9 and TRBJ2-5; D not resolved. Germline loops: CDR1 SEHNR, CDR2 FQNEAQ (reference sequence). V shed 5 bases and J shed 1 base, with 11 bases lying between them. CDR3 length equals 14 residues. CDR3 sequence reads: CASSPGWGQETQYF. In nucleotides, the CDR3 is TGTGCCAGCAGCCCTGGGTGGGGCCAAGAGACCCAGTACTTC.

This clonotype was found a few times. The V call is TRBV7-9, the J call TRBJ1-3; TRBD1 is a possible D gene (6 bases). V was shortened by 8 bases and J by 4 bases, with 15 bases between the two germline ends. From germline, CDR1 is SEHNR and CDR2 FQNEAQ (reference sequence). The CDR3 sequence is 14 residues long. This CDR3 reads CASQKQGVGNTIYF. The CDR3 nucleotides read TGTGCCAGCCAAAAACAGGGTGTAGGAAACACCATATATTTT.

This clonotype was seen ten or more times. The J gene is TRBJ2-1, the V gene TRBV3-1, with a weak D call TRBD2 (5 bases). V gave up 6 bases and J gave up 5 bases, with 8 bases separating them. Germline loops: CDR1 LGHDT, CDR2 YNNKEL (reference sequence). CDR3 length: 12 amino acids. CDR3 coding DNA: TGTGCCAGCAGACTAGAGGACAATGAGCAGTTCTTC. This gives the protein CASRLEDNEQFF.

The chain joins TRBV14 to TRBJ2-3; D remains ambiguous. Germline V lookup: CDR1 SGHDN, CDR2 FVKESK. Between the trimmed V and J ends, which lost 4 bases and 9 bases, there was a span of 11 bases. CDR3 length: 12 residues. For the CDR3, the DNA is TGTGCCAGCAGCCCGCTAGGCACGACGCAGTATTTT. It encodes CASSPLGTTQYF.

A few counts support this clonotype. The V and J genes are TRBV4-1 and TRBJ1-1; TRBD1 is a possible D gene (5 bases). Trimming stripped 3 bases from V and 5 bases from J, with 22 bases between. CDR1 is MGHRA, CDR2 YSYEKL, per germline. This CDR3 is built from 17 residues. The CDR3 DNA sequence: TGCGCCAGCAGCCAGGAATCGTTGGGGGGAAGGAGGACTGAAGCTTTCTTT. Translated: CASSQESLGGRRTEAFF.

V and J are TRBV5-1 and TRBJ2-3; the D is unclear. CDR3 length: 13 residues. With 1 base removed from V and 6 bases from J, the gap between germline ends came to 9 bases. Germline assignment: CDR1 SGHRS and CDR2 YFSETQ. CDR3 sequence reads: CASSLSMADTQYF. The CDR3 DNA reads as TGCGCCAGCAGCTTGTCTATGGCTGATACGCAGTATTTT. The full variable domain, with the rest looked up from reference TRBV5-1 and TRBJ2-3, is KAGVTQTPRYLIKTRGQQVTLSCSPISGHRSVSWYQQTPGQGLQFLFEYFSETQRNKGNFPGRFSGRQFSNSRSEMNVSTLELGDSALYLCASSLSMADTQYFGPGTRLTVL.

The rearrangement joins TRBV2 to TRBJ2-7; 9 bases agree with TRBD2. Germline V gene lookup returns CDR1 SNHLY and CDR2 FYNNEI. V dropped 3 bases and J dropped 3; count of bases not matched to a gene: 3. The CDR3 runs 14 residues. The CDR3 DNA reads TGTGCCAGCAGTGACGCTAGCGGGAACTACGAGCAGTACTTC. Protein product: CASSDASGNYEQYF.

This clonotype was seen only once. The CDR3 spells CASRQGAGDYGYTF. CDR3 DNA sequence: TGTGCCAGCCGACAGGGGGCCGGGGACTATGGCTACACCTTC. This sequence joins TRBV7-9 and TRBJ1-2; the match to TRBD1 covers 10 bases. This CDR3 spans 14 amino acids. Germline V CDR1 and CDR2: SEHNR, FQNEAQ (reference sequence). V trimming: 8 bases; J trimming: 3 bases; junction bases outside the gene matches: 6.

This chain uses TRBV3-1 with TRBJ2-6; D perhaps matches TRBD1 (5 bases). In germline, CDR1 is LGHDT, CDR2 YNNKEL (reference sequence). With 8 bases removed from V and 9 bases from J, the gap between germline ends came to 14 bases. This CDR3 has 13 residues. CDR3 sequence reads: CASEDKSSNVLTF. CDR3 sequence (DNA): TGTGCCAGCGAGGACAAGTCGAGCAACGTCCTGACTTTC. The full variable domain, rest sourced from reference TRBV3-1 and TRBJ2-6, is DTAVSQTPKYLVTQMGNDKSIKCEQNLGHDTMYWYKQDSKKFLKIMFSYNNKELIINETVPNRFSPKSPDKAHLNLHINSLELGDSAVYFCASEDKSSNVLTFGAGSRLTVL.

The chain couples TRBV5-6 to TRBJ1-2; D ambiguous. Germline-derived CDR1 and CDR2 are SGHDT and YYEEEE. V gave up 0 bases and J gave up 8 bases, with 8 bases separating them. This CDR3 spans 12 amino acids. CDR3 sequence: CASSLAKRGYTF. The CDR3, as DNA: TGTGCCAGCAGCTTGGCCAAGCGGGGCTACACCTTC. Variable domain in full (rest from reference TRBV5-6 and TRBJ1-2): DAGVTQSPTHLIKTRGQQVTLRCSPKSGHDTVSWYQQALGQGPQFIFQYYEEEERQRGNFPDRFSGHQFPNYSSELNVNALLLGDSALYLCASSLAKRGYTFGSGTRLTVV.

The rearrangement uses TRBV5-6 and TRBJ2-1; D is uncertain. Germline-derived CDR1 and CDR2 are SGHDT and YYEEEE. The length of the CDR3 is 13 residues. Between the trimmed V and J ends, which lost 4 bases and 5 bases, there was a span of 10 bases. The CDR3 DNA is TGTGCCAGCAGCCTCCGCCTGGACAATGAGCAGTTCTTC. This gives the protein CASSLRLDNEQFF.

This clonotype was seen many times. This chain joins TRBV15 and TRBJ2-2, with 9 bases identical to TRBD1. V was clipped by 2 bases and J by 5 bases; unmatched bases: 9. The CDR3 totals 17 residues. Germline V gives CDR1 LNHNV, CDR2 YYDKDF (reference sequence). The CDR3 DNA reads TGTGCCACCAGCAGAACCATGACAGGGGGATTAACCGGGGAGCTGTTTTTT. Translated, it gives CATSRTMTGGLTGELFF.

V is TRBV11-2 and J is TRBJ2-7; D is perhaps TRBD1 (7 bases). The CDR3 consists of 14 residues. Per the germline V gene, CDR1 is SGHAT and CDR2 is FQNNGV. Trimming took off 6 bases at V and 4 bases at J, with 16 bases between the two ends. The CDR3 DNA sequence: TGTGCCAGCAGACCCGTGACAGGGAGGTACGAGCAGTACTTC. It is translated as CASRPVTGRYEQYF.

The rearrangement links TRBV11-2 to TRBJ1-1; possibly TRBD1 for D (5 bases). The CDR3 has 15 residues. Germline-derived CDR1 and CDR2 are SGHAT and FQNNGV. Trimming left V 1 base short and J 2 bases short, with 11 bases between. In DNA, the CDR3 is TGTGCCAGCAGCTTAGCCATAGGGGCCAACACTGAAGCTTTCTTT. This sequence encodes CASSLAIGANTEAFF.

This clonotype was detected many times. The chain couples TRBV28 to TRBJ2-1, with D unclear. With 3 bases removed from V and 0 bases from J, the gap between germline ends came to 6 bases. Germline V lookup: CDR1 MDHEN, CDR2 SYDVKM. This CDR3 has 14 amino acids. The chain's CDR3 is CASSLVSSYNEQFF. The DNA of the CDR3 is TGTGCCAGCAGTTTGGTGAGCTCCTACAATGAGCAGTTCTTC.

The chain is built from TRBV7-2 and TRBJ2-7; a possible D gene is TRBD2 (6 bases). V lost 4 bases to trimming and J lost 1 base, with 17 bases between them. The CDR3 runs to 16 residues. Germline V gene data show CDR1 as SGHTA and CDR2 as FQGNSA. For the CDR3, the DNA is TGTGCCAGCAGCTATAGTGGGGGGACGGTTTCCTACGAGCAGTACTTC. This translates into CASSYSGGTVSYEQYF.

This rearrangement joins TRBV10-3 to TRBJ2-7; 9 nucleotides match TRBD1. The J segment lost 2 bases and the V segment lost 10 bases, leaving 3 bases of the junction unmatched. Germline V gene data show CDR1 as ENHRY and CDR2 as SYGVKD. The CDR3 contains 12 residues. CDR3 sequence (DNA): TGTGCCACGGGGACAGGGCCCTACGAGCAGTACTTC. This gives the protein CATGTGPYEQYF.

The chain joins TRBV11-3 to TRBJ2-5; 8 nucleotides line up with TRBD2. This CDR3 is 14 amino acids long. Germline loops: CDR1 SGHNT, CDR2 YENEEA. Trimming removed 4 bases from V and 3 bases from J; junction bases left unmatched: 4. In nucleotides, the CDR3 is TGTGCCAGCAGCTCCGGGACTAGTAAAGAGACCCAGTACTTC. It encodes CASSSGTSKETQYF. Complete variable domain (other parts from reference TRBV11-3 and TRBJ2-5): EAGVVQSPRYKIIEKKQPVAFWCNPISGHNTLYWYLQNLGQGPELLIRYENEEAVDDSQLPKDRFSAERLKGVDSTLKIQPAELGDSAVYLCASSSGTSKETQYFGPGTRLLVL.

This clonotype was counted ten times or more. The chain combines TRBV12-3 or TRBV12-4 with TRBJ2-2, with D possibly TRBD2 on 6 matching bases. This CDR3 comprises 14 residues. Between the trimmed V and J ends, which lost 0 bases and 6 bases, there was a span of 8 bases. CDR3 sequence reads: CASSLAGGPGELFF. In DNA form, the CDR3 reads TGTGCCAGCAGTTTAGCGGGGGGTCCCGGGGAGCTGTTTTTT.